This is a list of T cell receptor beta chains from one sample in a study of blood T cell repertoires in COVID-19. Sequencing was performed with immunoSEQ multiplex PCR; in TCRdb, only in-frame clones are kept and a portion is missing. The table has some 300,000 clones, under 90% seen once. The sample taken for sequencing was PBMCs or T cells enriched from blood (not recorded which). The source of these receptors is a woman aged 25-40 years who had recovered from COVID-19. Each CDR3 is given with its conserved first and last residue. Each record gives: D gene, clone size, V gene, J gene, CDR3 protein, CDR3 DNA. The D gene is left open where the match is weak. Size is stated for part of the rows, as once, few or many counts, or as a class when the clone is expanded.

TRBD1,NA,TRBV5-4,TRBJ1-1,CASSPDRDEAFF,TGTGCCAGCAGCCCGGACAGGGATGAAGCTTTCTTT
NA,NA,TRBV3-1/TRBV3-2,TRBJ2-7,CASSQEIAYSYEQYF,TGTGCCAGCAGCCAAGAAATAGCCTACTCCTACGAGCAGTACTTC
NA,NA,TRBV27,TRBJ2-1,CASSSSLTYNEQFF,TGTGCCAGCAGTTCGTCACTCACCTACAATGAGCAGTTCTTC
TRBD2,NA,TRBV7-7,TRBJ2-2,CASSNAGGTGELFF,TGTGCTAGCAGCAACGCGGGAGGGACCGGGGAGCTGTTTTTT
TRBD2,NA,TRBV30,TRBJ2-7,CARSGTSRYEQYF,TGTGCCCGTTCCGGGACTAGCAGGTACGAGCAGTACTTC
TRBD1,NA,TRBV6-5,TRBJ1-5,CASRQGVSQPQHF,TGTGCCAGCAGACAGGGGGTTTCTCAGCCCCAGCATTTT
TRBD2,NA,TRBV7-2,TRBJ2-7,CASSWRLSGAPYEQYF,TGTGCCAGCAGCTGGAGACTTAGCGGGGCTCCCTACGAGCAGTACTTC
NA,NA,TRBV19,TRBJ1-3,CASSTPWSSGNTIYF,TGTGCCAGTAGTACCCCATGGAGCTCTGGAAACACCATATATTTT
TRBD1,NA,TRBV11-2,TRBJ1-4,CASSTGVTTNEKLFF,TGTGCCAGCAGCACAGGGGTTACAACTAATGAAAAACTGTTTTTT
TRBD1,NA,TRBV5-1,TRBJ1-6,CASSRGAMGTGMHSPLHF,TGCGCCAGCAGCAGGGGAGCGATGGGGACAGGGATGCATTCACCCCTCCACTTT
NA,once,TRBV28,TRBJ1-1,CASAGRGALTEAFF,TGTGCCAGCGCTGGGCGGGGGGCGCTTACTGAAGCTTTCTTT
TRBD1,NA,TRBV18,TRBJ1-2,CASSPKFGTGDSGYTF,TGTGCCAGCTCACCAAAGTTCGGGACAGGGGATTCCGGCTACACCTTC
NA,NA,TRBV7-9,TRBJ2-3,CASSLGTVATDTQYF,TGTGCCAGCAGCTTAGGGACAGTAGCCACAGATACGCAGTATTTT